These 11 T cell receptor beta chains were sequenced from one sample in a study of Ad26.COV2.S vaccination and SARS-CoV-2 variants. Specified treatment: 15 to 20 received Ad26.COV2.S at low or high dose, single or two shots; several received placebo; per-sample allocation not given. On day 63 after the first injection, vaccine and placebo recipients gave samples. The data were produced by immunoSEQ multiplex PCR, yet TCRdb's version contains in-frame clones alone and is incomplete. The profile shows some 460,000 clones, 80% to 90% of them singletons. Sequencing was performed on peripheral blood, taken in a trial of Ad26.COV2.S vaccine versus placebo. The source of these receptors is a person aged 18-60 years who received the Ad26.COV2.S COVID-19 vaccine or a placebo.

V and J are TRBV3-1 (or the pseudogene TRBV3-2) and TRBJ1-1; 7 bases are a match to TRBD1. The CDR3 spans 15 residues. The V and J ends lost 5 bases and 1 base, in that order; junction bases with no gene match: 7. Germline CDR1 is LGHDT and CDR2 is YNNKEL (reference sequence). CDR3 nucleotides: TGTGCCAGCAGCTTTCGGAGGGGGCCGAACACTGAAGCTTTCTTT. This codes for CASSFRRGPNTEAFF.

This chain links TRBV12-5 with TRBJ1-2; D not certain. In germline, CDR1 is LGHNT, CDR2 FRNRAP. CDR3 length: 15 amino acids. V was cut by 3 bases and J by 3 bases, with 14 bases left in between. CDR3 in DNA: TGTGCTAGTGGTTTCGAAGGGTGGGGAGACTATGGCTACACCTTC. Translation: CASGFEGWGDYGYTF.

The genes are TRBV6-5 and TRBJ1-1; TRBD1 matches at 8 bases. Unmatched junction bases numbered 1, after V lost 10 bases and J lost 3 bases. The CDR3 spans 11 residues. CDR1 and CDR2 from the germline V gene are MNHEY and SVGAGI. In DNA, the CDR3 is TGTGCCACCAGGGGGCACACTGAAGCTTTCTTT. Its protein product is CATRGHTEAFF.

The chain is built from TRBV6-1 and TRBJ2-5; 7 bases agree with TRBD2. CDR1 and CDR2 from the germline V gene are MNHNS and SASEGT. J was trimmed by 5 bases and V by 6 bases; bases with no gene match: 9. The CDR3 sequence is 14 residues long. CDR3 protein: CASSLAGEYETQYF. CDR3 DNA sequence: TGTGCCAGCAGCTTGGCGGGAGAGTATGAGACCCAGTACTTC.

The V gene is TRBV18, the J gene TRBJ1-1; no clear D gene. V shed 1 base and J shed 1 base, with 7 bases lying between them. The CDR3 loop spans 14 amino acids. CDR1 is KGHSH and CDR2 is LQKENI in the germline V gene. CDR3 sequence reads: CASSPQAGNTEAFF. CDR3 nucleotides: TGTGCCAGCTCACCACAGGCTGGGAACACTGAAGCTTTCTTT.

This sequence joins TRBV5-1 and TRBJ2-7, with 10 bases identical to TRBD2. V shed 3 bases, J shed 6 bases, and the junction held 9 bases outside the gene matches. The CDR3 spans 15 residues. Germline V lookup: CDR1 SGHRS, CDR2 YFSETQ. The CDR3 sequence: CASSSSSGRGGEQYF. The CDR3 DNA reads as TGCGCCAGCAGCTCCTCTAGCGGGAGAGGCGGCGAGCAGTACTTC.

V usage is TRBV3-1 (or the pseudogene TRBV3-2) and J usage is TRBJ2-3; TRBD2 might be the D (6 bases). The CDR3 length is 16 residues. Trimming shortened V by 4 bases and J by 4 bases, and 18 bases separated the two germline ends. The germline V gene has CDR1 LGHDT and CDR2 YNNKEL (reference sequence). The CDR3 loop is CASSRRTTPGADTQYF. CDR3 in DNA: TGTGCCAGCAGCCGACGGACTACCCCGGGGGCAGATACGCAGTATTTT.

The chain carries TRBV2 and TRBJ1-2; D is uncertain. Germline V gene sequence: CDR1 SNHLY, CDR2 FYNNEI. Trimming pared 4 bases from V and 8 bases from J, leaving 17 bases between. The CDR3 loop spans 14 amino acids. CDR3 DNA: TGTGCCAGCAGTGCTGGGTCATTCCGTGGGGGCTACACCTTC. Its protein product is CASSAGSFRGGYTF.

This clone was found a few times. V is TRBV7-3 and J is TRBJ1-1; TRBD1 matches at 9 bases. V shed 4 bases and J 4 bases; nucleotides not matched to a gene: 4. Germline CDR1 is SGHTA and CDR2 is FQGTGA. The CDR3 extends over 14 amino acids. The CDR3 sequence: CASSSQGASTEAFF. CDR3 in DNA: TGTGCCAGCAGCTCACAGGGGGCGAGCACTGAAGCTTTCTTT.

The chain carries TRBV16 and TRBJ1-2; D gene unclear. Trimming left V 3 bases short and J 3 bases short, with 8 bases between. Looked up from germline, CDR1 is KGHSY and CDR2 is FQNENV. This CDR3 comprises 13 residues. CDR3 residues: CASSQDVDYGYTF. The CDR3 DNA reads TGTGCCAGCAGCCAGGACGTGGACTATGGCTACACCTTC.

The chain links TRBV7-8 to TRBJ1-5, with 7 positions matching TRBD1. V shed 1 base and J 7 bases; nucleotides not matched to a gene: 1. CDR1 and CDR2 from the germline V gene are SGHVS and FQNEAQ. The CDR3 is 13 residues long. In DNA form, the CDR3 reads TGTGCCAGCAGCTTAGGGGACAGCCAGCCCCAGCATTTT. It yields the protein CASSLGDSQPQHF.